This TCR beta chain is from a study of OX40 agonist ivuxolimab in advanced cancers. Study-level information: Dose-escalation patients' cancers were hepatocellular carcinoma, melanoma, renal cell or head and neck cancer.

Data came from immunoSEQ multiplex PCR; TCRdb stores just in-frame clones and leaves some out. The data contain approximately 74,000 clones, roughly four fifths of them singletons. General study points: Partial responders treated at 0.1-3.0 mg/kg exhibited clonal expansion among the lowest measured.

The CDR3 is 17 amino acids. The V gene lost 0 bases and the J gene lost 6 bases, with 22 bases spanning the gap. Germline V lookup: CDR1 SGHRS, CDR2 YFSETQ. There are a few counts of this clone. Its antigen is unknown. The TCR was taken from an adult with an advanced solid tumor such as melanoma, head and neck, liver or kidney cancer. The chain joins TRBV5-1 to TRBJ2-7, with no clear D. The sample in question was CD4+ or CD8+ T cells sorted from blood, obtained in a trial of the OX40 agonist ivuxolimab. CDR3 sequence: CASSLAPSLAQNGEQYF. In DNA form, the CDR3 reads TGCGCCAGCAGCTTGGCCCCAAGTTTGGCCCAAAACGGCGAGCAGTACTTC.